The clone carrying this TCR beta chain appeared a single time. Its target is unknown. This sample stems from a study of CD8 T cells in ankylosing spondylitis. Findings of the study overall: Disease-linked clones were reportedly significantly enriched in matched ankylosing spondylitis synovial fluid. CD8+ cells made up the disease-linked clones, which were relatively rare in peripheral blood. A motif of several highly homologous TCR beta variants was seen as apparently characteristic of ankylosing spondylitis blood. Earlier literature documents some of the motif variants in reactive arthritis synovial fluid and blood.

The V end lost 6 bases, the J end lost 0 bases, and 12 bases lay between the germline ends. Germline loops: CDR1 DFQATT, CDR2 SNEGSKA (reference sequence). The length of the CDR3 is 14 residues. By quantitative 5'-RACE with molecular barcodes, the TCR beta libraries were made. TCRdb called the 5' RACE reads again in MiXCR, with one record for every CDR3 protein. This sample yields 650,000 to 800,000 distinct CDR3 sequences, of which 15% to 20% are seen a single time; about a fifth belongs to the top ten. The chain is built from TRBV20-1 and TRBJ1-5; D is perhaps TRBD1 (6 bases). The sequencing sample was made of blood, either unsorted or a sorted T cell fraction (not recorded which). The sequence came from a male donor with ankylosing spondylitis. The CDR3 spells CSAWTDNSNQPQHF. The DNA for the CDR3 is TGCAGTGCATGGACAGACAATAGCAATCAGCCCCAGCATTTT.